The 13 T cell receptor beta chains in this list originate from one sample, sequenced in a study of blood T cell repertoires in COVID-19. The repertoire was sequenced with immunoSEQ multiplex PCR; TCRdb's copy has only in-frame clones and lacks some. The sample lists approximately 150,000 clones; 85% to 90% were seen once. Sequencing input: peripheral blood. These receptors all stem from a woman of 80 years or more with COVID-19, enrolled during active disease.

This clone was observed a single time. A read error may produce the germline difference seen at one junction end. The chain has TRBV7-7 and TRBJ2-5, with 11 bases aligning to TRBD2. The CDR3 is 15 amino acids. Germline CDR1 SSHAT, CDR2 FNYEAQ (reference sequence). The DNA of the CDR3 is TGTGCTAGCAGCAAGGGGGTAGCGGGAGGGGAGACCCAGTACTTC. Amino acid sequence: CASSKGVAGGETQYF.

The genes are TRBV6-2 or TRBV6-3 and TRBJ2-1; 10 nucleotides agree with TRBD1. This CDR3 contains 18 residues. The germline V gene encodes CDR1 MNHEY and CDR2 SVGEGT. V was clipped by 5 bases and J by 3 bases; unmatched bases: 13. CDR3: CASSNFPAGTGDYNEQFF. The CDR3, as DNA: TGTGCCAGCAGTAACTTTCCCGCCGGGACAGGGGACTACAATGAGCAGTTCTTC.

The chain joins TRBV18 to TRBJ1-5, with unresolved D. The CDR3 is made up of 16 amino acids. Germline assignment: CDR1 KGHSH and CDR2 LQKENI. V lost 2 bases, J lost 1 base, and 12 bases lay in between. The CDR3 sequence is CASSPSSQNSNQPQHF. The CDR3 DNA reads TGTGCCAGCTCACCATCTTCACAGAACAGCAATCAGCCCCAGCATTTT. The whole variable domain, filled in from reference TRBV18 and TRBJ1-5, reads NAGVMQNPRHLVRRRGQEARLRCSPMKGHSHVYWYRQLPEEGLKFMVYLQKENIIDESGMPKERFSAEFPKEGPSILRIQQVVRGDSAAYFCASSPSSQNSNQPQHFGDGTRLSIL.

The chain is built from TRBV7-2 and TRBJ1-3; TRBD1 matches at 8 bases. V shed 1 base, J shed 2 bases, and the junction held 4 bases outside the gene matches. CDR3 length: 16 amino acids. Per germline, CDR1 SGHTA and CDR2 FQGNSA. CDR3 sequence: CASSLGTGNTGNTIYF. CDR3 in DNA: TGTGCCAGCAGCTTAGGGACAGGGAATACTGGAAACACCATATATTTT.

The rearrangement links TRBV7-2 to TRBJ2-2; a possible D gene is TRBD1 (6 bases). CDR3 length: 13 amino acids. V was pared by 9 bases and J by 4 bases, with 12 bases between. Germline CDR1 reads SGHTA; CDR2 reads FQGNSA. CDR3 nucleotide sequence: TGTGCCAGTTCAGGGGCCCCCACCGGGGAGCTGTTTTTT. Translation gives CASSGAPTGELFF.

The CDR3 loop reads CASIKGGRFDGYTF. CDR3 in DNA: TGTGCCAGCATCAAAGGCGGCCGGTTCGATGGCTACACCTTC. The V call is TRBV28, the J call TRBJ1-2; D ambiguous. V lost 7 bases and J 6 bases, leaving 18 bases between the germline ends. CDR1 MDHEN and CDR2 SYDVKM come from the germline V gene. The CDR3 spans 14 residues.

This CDR3 reads CATSMGGQGSDTQYF. CDR3 coding DNA: TGTGCCACCAGTATGGGGGGACAGGGGTCAGATACGCAGTATTTT. This chain connects TRBV24-1 to TRBJ2-3; TRBD1 aligns across 10 bases. The CDR3 is 15 amino acids. V shed 6 bases and J 4 bases; nucleotides not matched to a gene: 6. Germline V gene lookup returns CDR1 KGHDR and CDR2 SFDVKD.

This sequence joins TRBV19 and TRBJ2-6; 8 nucleotides align to TRBD1. CDR1 and CDR2 from the germline V gene are LNHDA and SQIVND (reference sequence). The ends lost 5 bases at V and 1 base at J; junction bases unmatched: 13. This CDR3 is 19 amino acids long. The CDR3 reads CASSLKGGQAMSGANVLTF. In DNA, the CDR3 is TGTGCCAGTAGTCTAAAAGGGGGACAGGCAATGTCTGGGGCCAACGTCCTGACTTTC.

This clone is a singleton in its sample. The rearrangement uses TRBV7-3 and TRBJ2-5; TRBD2 matches at 8 bases. Trimming took 1 base from V and 2 from J; bases not matched to a gene: 6. The germline gives CDR1 SGHTA, CDR2 FQGTGA. The CDR3 extends over 16 amino acids. In DNA, the CDR3 is TGTGCCAGCAGCTTAATCCCCGGCGGGGGGCAAGAGACCCAGTACTTC. This encodes CASSLIPGGGQETQYF.

The chain recombines TRBV28 with TRBJ1-1; D gene uncertain. Per the germline V gene, CDR1 is MDHEN and CDR2 is SYDVKM. With 2 bases removed from V and 11 bases from J, the gap between germline ends came to 15 bases. CDR3 length: 13 amino acids. CDR3 loop: CASSLGSAGWAFF. The CDR3 DNA reads TGTGCCAGCAGTTTAGGGTCTGCGGGCTGGGCTTTCTTT.

The chain recombines TRBV27 with TRBJ2-7, with TRBD2 matching 7 bases. The CDR3 is 14 amino acids. Unmatched junction bases numbered 8, after V lost 5 bases and J lost 4 bases. CDR1 and CDR2 (germline): MNHEY, SMNVEV (reference sequence). As DNA, the CDR3 is TGTGCCAGCAGTCATCCGGGACTACCATACGAGCAGTACTTC. This gives the protein CASSHPGLPYEQYF.

This rearrangement joins TRBV4-2 to TRBJ1-6, with 9 positions matching TRBD1. This CDR3 has 15 amino acids. Trimming took 2 bases from V and 7 from J; bases not matched to a gene: 3. Germline lookup yields CDR1 LGHNA and CDR2 YNFKEQ. For the CDR3, the DNA is TGTGCCAGCAGCCAAAGAGGACAGGGGAATTCACCCCTCCACTTT. The encoded protein is CASSQRGQGNSPLHF.

The CDR3 is CASSPFTSGSTDTQYF. As DNA, the CDR3 is TGCGCCAGCAGCCCCTTTACTAGCGGGAGCACAGATACGCAGTATTTT. The chain joins TRBV5-1 to TRBJ2-3, with 9 bases lining up with TRBD2. Losses at the gene ends were 4 bases for V and 0 bases for J; bases not matched to a gene: 6. The CDR3 totals 16 residues. Germline CDR1 is SGHRS and CDR2 is YFSETQ. Full variable domain (remainder filled in from reference TRBV5-1 and TRBJ2-3): KAGVTQTPRYLIKTRGQQVTLSCSPISGHRSVSWYQQTPGQGLQFLFEYFSETQRNKGNFPGRFSGRQFSNSRSEMNVSTLELGDSALYLCASSPFTSGSTDTQYFGPGTRLTVL.